This section outlines one T cell receptor (beta chain) sequence together with its context. Its antigen is currently unknown. This entry comes from a study of T cell responses to AZD1222 COVID-19 vaccine. Whole-study findings and limits: Once two AZD1222 doses were given, Spike-specific TCR breadth and depth went up. Dominant at 160-218 and 743-854, vaccine-associated CD4 TCRs also spanned spike. Close to half of spike-specific TCRs reportedly recognize unmutated variant regions.

Using immunoSEQ multiplex PCR, the repertoire was profiled, and TCRdb retains in-frame clones only, with some absent. Of approximately 170,000 clones in the sample, 94% were seen once. Pooled in the analysis were second doses at about 4 or about 12 weeks. The specimen was peripheral blood, collected 28 days after the second AZD1222 dose. This TCR was recovered from an adult who received the AZD1222 COVID-19 vaccine.

The CDR3 sequence: CASRGAWGDKNIQYF. The CDR3 DNA sequence: TGTGCCAGCAGGGGAGCCTGGGGGGACAAAAACATTCAGTACTTC. The chain uses TRBV6-5 and TRBJ2-4; a possible D gene is TRBD2 (6 bases). CDR1 and CDR2 from the germline V gene are MNHEY and SVGAGI. V lost 6 bases and J 3 bases, leaving 15 bases between the germline ends. The length of the CDR3 is 15 residues.